The clone carrying this TCR beta chain showed up many times. What it binds is not known. This entry belongs to a study of T cells in Graves' hyperthyroidism and ophthalmopathy. Study conclusions and caveats: Blood held most thyroid clonotypes expanded above 0.001 frequency.

Exclusion of patients followed from uncontrolled infection, other autoimmune disease, pregnancy or lactation. PBMCs came from less than 11 ml fresh peripheral blood. Amplified regions were TCR beta CDR3 sequences from RNA transcripts. During a first-round RT-PCR of the TCR CDR3, the HTBI primer set was used. One entry per CDR3 protein results from TCRdb running MiXCR on the multiplex PCR reads. The sample yields some 600,000 distinct CDR3 sequences, about 14% seen once. The sample consisted of blood. This TCR was recovered from a woman younger than 45 with Graves' hyperthyroidism that later progressed to Graves' ophthalmopathy.

The CDR3 spells CSALPGQVYNEQFF. Here the CDR3 DNA reads TGCAGCGCCCTCCCGGGACAGGTATACAATGAGCAGTTCTTC. The chain carries TRBV29-1 and TRBJ2-1, with 8 bases that match TRBD1. After removal of 7 bases from V and 4 bases from J, the junction contained 9 bases not matched to a gene. Per the germline V gene, CDR1 is SQVTM and CDR2 is ANQGSEA. The CDR3 covers 14 residues.